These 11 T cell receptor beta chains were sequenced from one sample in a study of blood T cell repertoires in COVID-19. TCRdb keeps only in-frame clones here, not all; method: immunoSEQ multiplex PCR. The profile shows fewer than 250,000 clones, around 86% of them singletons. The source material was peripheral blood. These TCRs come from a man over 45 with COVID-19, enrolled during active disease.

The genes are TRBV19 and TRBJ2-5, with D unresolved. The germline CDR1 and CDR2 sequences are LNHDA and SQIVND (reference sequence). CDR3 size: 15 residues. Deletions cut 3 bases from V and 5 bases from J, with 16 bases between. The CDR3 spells CASSIQGLGRETQYF. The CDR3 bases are TGTGCCAGTAGTATTCAAGGCTTGGGCCGCGAGACCCAGTACTTC.

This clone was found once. In DNA, the CDR3 is TGTGCCAGTAGCTCGACAGGGACTTCCTACAATGAGCAGTTCTTC. Protein product: CASSSTGTSYNEQFF. The chain carries TRBV19 and TRBJ2-1; possible D gene TRBD1, 7 bases. The CDR3 length is 15 residues. The germline CDR1 and CDR2 sequences are LNHDA and SQIVND (reference sequence). V lost 6 bases and J 1 base, leaving 13 bases between the germline ends.

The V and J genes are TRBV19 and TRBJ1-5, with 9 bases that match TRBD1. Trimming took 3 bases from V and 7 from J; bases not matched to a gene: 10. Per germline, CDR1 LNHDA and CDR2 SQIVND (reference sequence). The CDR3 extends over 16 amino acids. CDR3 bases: TGTGCCAGTAGTATCCCGGGACAGGGTTCCTGGCAGCCCCAGCATTTT. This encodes CASSIPGQGSWQPQHF.

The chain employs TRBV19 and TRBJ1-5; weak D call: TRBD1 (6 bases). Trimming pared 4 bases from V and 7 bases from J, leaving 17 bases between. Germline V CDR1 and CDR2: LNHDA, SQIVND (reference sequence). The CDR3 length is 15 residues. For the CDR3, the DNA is TGTGCCAGTAGTACAAACAGGGCGATAGTCCAGCCCCAGCATTTT. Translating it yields CASSTNRAIVQPQHF.

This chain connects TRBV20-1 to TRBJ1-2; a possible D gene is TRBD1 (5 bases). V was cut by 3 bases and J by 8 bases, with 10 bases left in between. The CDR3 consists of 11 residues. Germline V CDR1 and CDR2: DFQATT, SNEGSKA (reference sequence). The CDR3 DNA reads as TGCAGTGCTAGGACAGATGGGGGCTACACCTTC. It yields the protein CSARTDGGYTF.

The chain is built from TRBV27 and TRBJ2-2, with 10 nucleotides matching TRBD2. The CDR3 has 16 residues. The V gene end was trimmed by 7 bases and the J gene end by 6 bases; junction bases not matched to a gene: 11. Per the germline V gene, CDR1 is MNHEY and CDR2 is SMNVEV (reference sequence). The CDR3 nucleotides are TGTGCCAGCATTTCGAAGCGGGGGGGCCCGTCCGGGGAGCTGTTTTTT. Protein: CASISKRGGPSGELFF.

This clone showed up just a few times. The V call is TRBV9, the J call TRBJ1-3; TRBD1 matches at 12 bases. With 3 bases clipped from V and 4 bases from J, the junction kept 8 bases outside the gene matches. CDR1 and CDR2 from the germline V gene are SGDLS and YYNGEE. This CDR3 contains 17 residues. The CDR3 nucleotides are TGTGCCAGCAGCGCCGCCGGGACAGGGGGCGCCGGAAACACCATATATTTT. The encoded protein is CASSAAGTGGAGNTIYF.

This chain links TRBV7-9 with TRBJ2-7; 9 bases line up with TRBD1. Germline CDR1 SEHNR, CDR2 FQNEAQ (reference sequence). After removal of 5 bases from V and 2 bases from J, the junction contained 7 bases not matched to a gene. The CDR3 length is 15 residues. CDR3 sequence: CASSMTGGGPYEQYF. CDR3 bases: TGTGCCAGCAGCATGACAGGGGGAGGCCCCTACGAGCAGTACTTC.

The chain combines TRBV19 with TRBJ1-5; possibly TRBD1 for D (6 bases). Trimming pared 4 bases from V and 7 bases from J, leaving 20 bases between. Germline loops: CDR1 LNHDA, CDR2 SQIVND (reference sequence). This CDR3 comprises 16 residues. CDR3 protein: CASSKTGTRVRQPQHF. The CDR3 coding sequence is TGTGCCAGTAGTAAGACCGGGACAAGGGTAAGACAGCCCCAGCATTTT.

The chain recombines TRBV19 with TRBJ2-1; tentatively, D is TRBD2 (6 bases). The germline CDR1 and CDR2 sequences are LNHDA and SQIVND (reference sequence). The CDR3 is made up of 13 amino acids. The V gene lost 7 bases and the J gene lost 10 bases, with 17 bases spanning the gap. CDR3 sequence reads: CASIQSGDREQFF. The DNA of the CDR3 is TGTGCCAGTATTCAATCGGGGGATAGGGAGCAGTTCTTC.

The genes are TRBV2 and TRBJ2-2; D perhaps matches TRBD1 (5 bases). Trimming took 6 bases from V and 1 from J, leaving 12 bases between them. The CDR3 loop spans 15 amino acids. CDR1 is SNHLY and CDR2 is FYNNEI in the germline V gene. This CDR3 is CASSGDRENTGELFF. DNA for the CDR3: TGTGCCAGCAGCGGCGACAGAGAGAACACCGGGGAGCTGTTTTTT.